This T cell receptor beta chain was found in a study of T-cell reconstitution after alpha-beta-depleted transplantation in children. Study-level points and caveats: The authors attributed T-cell counts and diversity one year after transplant mostly to newly produced T cells. Reportedly, alpha-beta T cells present about two months post-transplant originated from several hundred expanded clones of graft origin.

Preparation of the TCRbeta library involved a method that used unique molecular identifiers. TCRdb called the PCR reads again in MiXCR, with one record for every CDR3 protein. The sample gives around 500,000 distinct CDR3 sequences, about 21% of which show up once; 13% to 15% is in the top ten. This CDR3 has 16 amino acids. V was shortened by 0 bases and J by 7 bases, with 16 bases between the two germline ends. CDR1 and CDR2 (germline): ENHRY, SYGVKD. A word on this clonotype: Antigen unknown.

The chain joins TRBV10-3 to TRBJ1-5, with D possibly matching TRBD1 (6 bases). The sequencing used PBMCs, mostly from graft donor cells, collected 360 days after TCRalphabeta/CD19-depleted stem cell transplant. The sequence was collected from a boy in the first two years of life who had a stem cell transplant for acute myeloid leukemia, so the T cells may come from the graft donor. CDR3: CAISESSRDKRQPQHF. CDR3 DNA sequence: TGTGCCATCAGTGAGTCGTCAAGGGACAAACGACAGCCCCAGCATTTT.